The clone carrying this T cell receptor (beta chain) was counted between two and nine times. The antigen remains undetermined. Next came a second PCR, run for about 7 to 12 cycles, which used a sample-barcoded 5' primer along with a J-beta primer mix. TCRdb re-called the 5' RACE reads with MiXCR, one entry per CDR3 protein. The data hold about 1.6 million distinct CDR3 sequences, with 30% to 35% observed a single time. The CDR3 has 13 amino acids. The germline CDR1 and CDR2 sequences are SQVTM and ANQGSEA. Between the trimmed V and J ends, which lost 4 bases and 1 base, there was a span of 10 bases. This sample is part of a study of blood T cells in healthy people across ages. Study-wide results and limits: There was a strong correlation between TCR beta diversity and naive T cell percentage.

The source is a young woman in good health. The chain carries TRBV29-1 and TRBJ1-1; D possibly corresponds to TRBD1 (6 bases). The sequencing input was blood. The CDR3 nucleotides are TGCAGCGTTGGGAGACAGGCGAACACTGAAGCTTTCTTT. Protein product: CSVGRQANTEAFF.